This TCR beta chain originates from a study of blood T cell dynamics during melanoma immunotherapy. Time point indicated: week 3, after first cycle of checkpoint inhibitor. Samples come from before therapy and from week 3 after the first blockade cycle. No patient had earlier systemic cancer treatment, concurrent immunosuppressants, or another active cancer. V was cut by 2 bases and J by 7 bases, with 14 bases left in between. The germline CDR1 and CDR2 sequences are SGHTA and FQGNSA. The CDR3 runs to 14 residues. The protocol was immunoSEQ multiplex PCR, while the TCRdb copy is restricted to in-frame clones and leaves out a portion. Found here are around 10,000 clones, roughly 90% of them singletons; the top ten hold approximately 25%.

The sample in question was blood, obtained from a patient treated with checkpoint blockade. The receptor was isolated from a human donor with melanoma. This sequence joins TRBV7-2 and TRBJ2-5; weak D call: TRBD1 (6 bases). The CDR3 coding sequence is TGTGCCAGCAGCTTATACAGAGGGGGTGGGACCCAGTACTTC. It translates to CASSLYRGGGTQYF.